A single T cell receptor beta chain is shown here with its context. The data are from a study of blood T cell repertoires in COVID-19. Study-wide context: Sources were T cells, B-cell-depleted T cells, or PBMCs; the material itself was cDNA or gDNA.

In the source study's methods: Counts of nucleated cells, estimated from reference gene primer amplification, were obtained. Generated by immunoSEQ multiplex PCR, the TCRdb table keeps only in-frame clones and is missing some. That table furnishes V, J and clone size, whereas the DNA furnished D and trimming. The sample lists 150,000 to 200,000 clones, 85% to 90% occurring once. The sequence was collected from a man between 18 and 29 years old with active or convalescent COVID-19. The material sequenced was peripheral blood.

DNA for the CDR3: TGTGCCAGCAGCTCCGGACTAGCGGGAGTGGACACCGATACGCAGTATTTT. Its protein product is CASSSGLAGVDTDTQYF. J is TRBJ2-3 and V is TRBV11-2; 13 bases line up with TRBD2. The CDR3 runs 17 residues. With V trimmed by 4 bases and J by 6 bases, 10 bases remained unmatched. Per the germline V gene, CDR1 is SGHAT and CDR2 is FQNNGV. Together with reference TRBV11-2 and TRBJ2-3, the CDR3 gives the full variable domain: EAGVAQSPRYKIIEKRQSVAFWCNPISGHATLYWYQQILGQGPKLLIQFQNNGVVDDSQLPKDRFSAERLKGVDSTLKIQPAKLEDSAVYLCASSSGLAGVDTDTQYFGPGTRLTVL.